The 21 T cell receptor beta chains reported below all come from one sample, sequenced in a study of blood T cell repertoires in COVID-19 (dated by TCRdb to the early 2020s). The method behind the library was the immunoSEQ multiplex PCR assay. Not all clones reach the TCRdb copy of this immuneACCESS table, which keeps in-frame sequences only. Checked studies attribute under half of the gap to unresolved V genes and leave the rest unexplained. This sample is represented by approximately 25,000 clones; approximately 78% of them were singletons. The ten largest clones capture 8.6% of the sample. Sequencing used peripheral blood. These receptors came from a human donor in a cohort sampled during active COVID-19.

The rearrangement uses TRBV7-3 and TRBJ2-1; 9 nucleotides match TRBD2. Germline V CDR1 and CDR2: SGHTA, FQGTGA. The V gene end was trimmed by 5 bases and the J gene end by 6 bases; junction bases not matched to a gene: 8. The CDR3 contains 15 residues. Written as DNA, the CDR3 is TGTGCCAGCAGCCTCCACCCGGGACTAGCCAATGAGCAGTTCTTC. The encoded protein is CASSLHPGLANEQFF.

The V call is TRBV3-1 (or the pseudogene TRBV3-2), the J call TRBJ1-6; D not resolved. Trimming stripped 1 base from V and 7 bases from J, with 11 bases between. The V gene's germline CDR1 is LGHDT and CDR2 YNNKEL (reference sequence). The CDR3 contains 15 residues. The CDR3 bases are TGTGCCAGCAGCCAAGGGAGGCTCCAAAATTCACCCCTCCACTTT. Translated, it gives CASSQGRLQNSPLHF.

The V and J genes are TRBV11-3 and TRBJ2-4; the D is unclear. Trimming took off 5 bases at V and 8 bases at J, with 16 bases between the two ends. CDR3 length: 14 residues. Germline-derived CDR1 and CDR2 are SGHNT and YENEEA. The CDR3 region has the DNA TGTGCCAGCAGCCCCGGAACCGGCCGGGACATTCAGTACTTC. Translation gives CASSPGTGRDIQYF.

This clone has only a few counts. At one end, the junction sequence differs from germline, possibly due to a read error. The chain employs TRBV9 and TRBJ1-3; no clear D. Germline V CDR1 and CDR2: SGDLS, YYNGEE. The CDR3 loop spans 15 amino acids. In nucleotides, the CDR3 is TGTGCCAGCAGCGTAGCTTCGGGTGCTGGGAACACCATATATTTT. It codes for CASSVASGAGNTIYF.

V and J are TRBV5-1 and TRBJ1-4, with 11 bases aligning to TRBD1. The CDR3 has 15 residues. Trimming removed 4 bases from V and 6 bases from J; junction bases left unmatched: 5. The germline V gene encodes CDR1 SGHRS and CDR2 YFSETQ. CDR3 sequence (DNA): TGCGCCAGCAGCATCGGGGACAGGGGGTATGAAAAACTGTTTTTT. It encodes CASSIGDRGYEKLFF. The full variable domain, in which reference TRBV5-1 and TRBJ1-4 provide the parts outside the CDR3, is KAGVTQTPRYLIKTRGQQVTLSCSPISGHRSVSWYQQTPGQGLQFLFEYFSETQRNKGNFPGRFSGRQFSNSRSEMNVSTLELGDSALYLCASSIGDRGYEKLFFGSGTQLSVL.

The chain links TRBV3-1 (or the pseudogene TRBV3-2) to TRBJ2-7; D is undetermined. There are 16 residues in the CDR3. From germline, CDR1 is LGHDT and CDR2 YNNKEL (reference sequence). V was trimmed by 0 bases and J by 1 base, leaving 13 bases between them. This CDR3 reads CASSQDPAYSSYEQYF. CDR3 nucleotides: TGTGCCAGCAGCCAAGATCCTGCCTACTCATCCTACGAGCAGTACTTC.

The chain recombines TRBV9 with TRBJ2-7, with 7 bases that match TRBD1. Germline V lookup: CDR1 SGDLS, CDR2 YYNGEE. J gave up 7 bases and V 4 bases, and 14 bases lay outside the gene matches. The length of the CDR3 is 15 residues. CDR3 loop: CASSPIGTVRGEQYF. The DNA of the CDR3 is TGTGCCAGCAGCCCGATTGGGACAGTAAGGGGAGAGCAGTACTTC.

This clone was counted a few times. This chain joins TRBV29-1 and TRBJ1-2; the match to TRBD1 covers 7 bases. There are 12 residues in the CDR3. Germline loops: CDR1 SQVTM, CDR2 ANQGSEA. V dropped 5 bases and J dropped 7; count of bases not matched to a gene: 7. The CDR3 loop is CSVSGTAFGYTF. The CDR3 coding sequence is TGCAGCGTTTCCGGGACAGCCTTTGGCTACACCTTC.

CDR3: CASGWSTSGPVYEQYF. CDR3 DNA: TGTGCTAGTGGTTGGTCGACTAGCGGGCCGGTCTACGAGCAGTACTTC. The chain has TRBV12-5 and TRBJ2-7; 10 positions agree with TRBD2. The trim removed 4 bases at V and 3 bases at J, leaving 9 bases unmatched. Germline CDR1 reads LGHNT; CDR2 reads FRNRAP. This CDR3 is 16 amino acids long.

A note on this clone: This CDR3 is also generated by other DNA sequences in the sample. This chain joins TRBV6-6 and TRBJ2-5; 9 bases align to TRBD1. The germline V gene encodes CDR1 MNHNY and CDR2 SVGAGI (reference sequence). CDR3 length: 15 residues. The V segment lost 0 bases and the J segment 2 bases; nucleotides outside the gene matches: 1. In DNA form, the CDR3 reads TGTGCCAGCAGTTACTCGGGACAGGGTCAAGAGACCCAGTACTTC. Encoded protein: CASSYSGQGQETQYF.

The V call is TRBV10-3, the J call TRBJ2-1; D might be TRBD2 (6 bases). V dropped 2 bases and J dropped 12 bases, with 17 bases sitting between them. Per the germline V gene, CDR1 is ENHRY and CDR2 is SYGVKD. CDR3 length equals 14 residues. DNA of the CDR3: TGTGCCATCAGTGAGCCTACAGGACTACGTGCGCAGTTCTTC. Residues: CAISEPTGLRAQFF.

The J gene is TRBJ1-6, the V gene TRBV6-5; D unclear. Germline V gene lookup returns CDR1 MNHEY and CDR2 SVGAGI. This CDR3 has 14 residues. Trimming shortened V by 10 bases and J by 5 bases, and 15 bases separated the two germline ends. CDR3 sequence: CAKGLGPNNSPLHF. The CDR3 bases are TGTGCCAAAGGTTTGGGCCCGAATAATTCACCCCTCCACTTT.

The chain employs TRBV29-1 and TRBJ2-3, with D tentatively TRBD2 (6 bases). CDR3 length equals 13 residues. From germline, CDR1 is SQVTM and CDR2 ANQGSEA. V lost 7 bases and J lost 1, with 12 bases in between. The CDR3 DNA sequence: TGCAGCGGGAGGGGCGGGGGCACAGATACGCAGTATTTT. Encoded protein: CSGRGGGTDTQYF.

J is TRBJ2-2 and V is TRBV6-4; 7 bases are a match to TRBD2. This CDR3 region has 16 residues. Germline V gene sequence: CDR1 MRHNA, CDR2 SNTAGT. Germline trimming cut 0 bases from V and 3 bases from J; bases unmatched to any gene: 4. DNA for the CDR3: TGTGCCAGCAGTGACTCTCGGGCGGGAGACACCGGGGAGCTGTTTTTT. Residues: CASSDSRAGDTGELFF.

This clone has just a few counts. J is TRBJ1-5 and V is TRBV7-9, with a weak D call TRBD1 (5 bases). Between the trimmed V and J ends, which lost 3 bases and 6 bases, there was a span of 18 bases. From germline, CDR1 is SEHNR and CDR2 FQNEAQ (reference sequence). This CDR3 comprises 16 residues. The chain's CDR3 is CASSFGALTGGQPQHF. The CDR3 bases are TGTGCCAGCAGCTTCGGGGCTCTCACGGGGGGTCAGCCCCAGCATTTT.

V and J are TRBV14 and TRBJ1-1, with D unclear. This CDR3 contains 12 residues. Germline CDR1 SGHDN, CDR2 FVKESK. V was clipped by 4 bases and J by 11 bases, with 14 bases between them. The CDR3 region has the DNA TGTGCCAGCAGCCCTTTCCCGGGTGAGGCTTTCTTT. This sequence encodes CASSPFPGEAFF.

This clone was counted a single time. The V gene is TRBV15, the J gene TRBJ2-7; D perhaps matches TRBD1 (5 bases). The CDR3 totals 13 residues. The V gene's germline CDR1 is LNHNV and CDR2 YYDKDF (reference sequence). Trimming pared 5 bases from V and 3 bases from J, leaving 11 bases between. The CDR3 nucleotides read TGTGCCACCAGCGCGAGAAGGGGCTACGAGCAGTACTTC. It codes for CATSARRGYEQYF.

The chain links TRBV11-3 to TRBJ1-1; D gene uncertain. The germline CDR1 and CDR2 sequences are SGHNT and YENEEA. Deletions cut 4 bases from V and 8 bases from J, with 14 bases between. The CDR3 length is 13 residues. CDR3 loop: CASSSPRVAEAFF. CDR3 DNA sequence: TGTGCCAGCAGCTCGCCGAGGGTTGCCGAAGCTTTCTTT. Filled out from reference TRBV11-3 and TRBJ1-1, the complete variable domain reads EAGVVQSPRYKIIEKKQPVAFWCNPISGHNTLYWYLQNLGQGPELLIRYENEEAVDDSQLPKDRFSAERLKGVDSTLKIQPAELGDSAVYLCASSSPRVAEAFFGQGTRLTVV.

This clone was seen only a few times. CDR3 sequence reads: CASSERGGAADTQYF. The DNA for the CDR3 is TGTGCCAGCAGTGAGAGGGGGGGGGCGGCAGATACGCAGTATTTT. The rearrangement uses TRBV6-4 and TRBJ2-3; the D gene is possibly TRBD2 (7 bases). CDR1 is MRHNA, CDR2 SNTAGT, per germline. V gave up 3 bases and J gave up 4 bases, with 14 bases separating them. The CDR3 extends over 15 amino acids.

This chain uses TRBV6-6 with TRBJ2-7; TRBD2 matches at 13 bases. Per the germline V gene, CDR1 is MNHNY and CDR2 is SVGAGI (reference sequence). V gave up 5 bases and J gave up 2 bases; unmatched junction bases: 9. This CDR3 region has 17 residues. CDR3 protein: CASSPGTSGTKTYEQYF. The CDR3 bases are TGTGCCAGCAGTCCCGGGACTAGCGGGACAAAGACCTACGAGCAGTACTTC.

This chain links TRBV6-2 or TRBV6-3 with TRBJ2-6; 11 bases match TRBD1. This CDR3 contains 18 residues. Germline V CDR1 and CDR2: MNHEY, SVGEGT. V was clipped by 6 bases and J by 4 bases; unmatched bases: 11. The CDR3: CASSSLGQGAKGANVLTF. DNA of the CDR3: TGTGCCAGCAGCTCCCTCGGACAGGGGGCAAAAGGGGCCAACGTCCTGACTTTC.